This is a list of T cell receptor beta chains from one sample in a study of control samples from healthy donors and cancer patients. TCRdb keeps only in-frame clones here, not all; method: immunoSEQ multiplex PCR. The table has about 130,000 clones, approximately 92% seen once. The sequencing input was PBMCs. The source of these receptors is a man aged 80 or over with head and neck cancer. CDR3s include the opening cysteine and the closing phenylalanine or tryptophan. Each record gives: V gene, J gene, CDR3 protein.

TRBV29-1,TRBJ2-3,CSVGLQGSITDTQYF
TRBV5-4,TRBJ2-3,CASSGSAGGPDTQYF
TRBV11-1,TRBJ2-4,CASSSRQGENIQYF
TRBV7-9,TRBJ2-3,CASSQGLSTDTQYF
TRBV9,TRBJ1-2,CASSVVPPYGYTF
TRBV7-2,TRBJ1-1,CASSLDWGRYTEAFF
TRBV3-1/TRBV3-2,TRBJ2-3,CASSQDFRVGRRTVTDTQYF
TRBV5-4,TRBJ2-7,CASSLAPSGGYEQYF
TRBV23-1,TRBJ1-6,CASSRPSVAPLHF
TRBV2,TRBJ1-2,CARGAGINYGYTF
TRBV13,TRBJ2-7,CASSPGTSGSKYEQYF
TRBV30,TRBJ1-2,CAWAHGDSLLNYGYTF
TRBV7-2,TRBJ2-1,CASSLFPALSYNEQFF
TRBV28,TRBJ1-2,CASSLTAQGGYTF
TRBV5-3,TRBJ2-3,CARSRKKQTGASTDTQYF
TRBV19,TRBJ2-1,CASSISASAHNEQFF
TRBV7-6,TRBJ1-2,CASSLEAGVGYGYTF
TRBV30,TRBJ1-1,CAWSVGQTEAFF
TRBV11-2,TRBJ1-2,CASSSAGTGDYGYTF
TRBV5-1,TRBJ2-7,CASREQDEQYF
TRBV7-2,TRBJ1-1,CASSLAQGYTEAFF
TRBV2,TRBJ2-2,CASSMIGTSGNTGELFF
TRBV6-1,TRBJ2-3,CASSESGGAGTDTQYF
TRBV3-1/TRBV3-2,TRBJ1-2,CASSQVGQGSGYGYTF
TRBV7-6,TRBJ2-7,CASAAGEFYEQYF
TRBV11-2,TRBJ2-3,CASSSSSGTQYF
TRBV5-1,TRBJ2-7,CASSLVMGGDKNEQYF
TRBV7-2,TRBJ2-7,CASSLGLAGIYEQYF
TRBV18,TRBJ2-5,CASSQGLTQETQYF
TRBV5-3,TRBJ2-2,CARSSDLAGAPTGELFF
TRBV11-3,TRBJ2-5,CASSPGRFYWETQYF
TRBV9,TRBJ1-1,CASSVTGANTEAFF